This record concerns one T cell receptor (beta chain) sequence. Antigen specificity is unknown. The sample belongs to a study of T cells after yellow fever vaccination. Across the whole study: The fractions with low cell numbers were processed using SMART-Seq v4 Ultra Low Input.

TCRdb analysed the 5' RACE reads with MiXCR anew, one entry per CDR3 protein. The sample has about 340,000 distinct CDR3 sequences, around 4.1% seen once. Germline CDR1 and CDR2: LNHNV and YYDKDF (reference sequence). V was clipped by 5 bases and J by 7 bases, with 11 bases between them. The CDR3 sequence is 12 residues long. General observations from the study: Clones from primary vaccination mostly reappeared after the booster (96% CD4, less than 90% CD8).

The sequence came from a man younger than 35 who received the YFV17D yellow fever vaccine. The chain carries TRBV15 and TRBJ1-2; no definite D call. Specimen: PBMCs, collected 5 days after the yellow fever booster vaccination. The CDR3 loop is CATSRSAGGYTF. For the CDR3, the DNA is TGTGCCACCAGCCGCTCGGCTGGTGGCTACACCTTC.